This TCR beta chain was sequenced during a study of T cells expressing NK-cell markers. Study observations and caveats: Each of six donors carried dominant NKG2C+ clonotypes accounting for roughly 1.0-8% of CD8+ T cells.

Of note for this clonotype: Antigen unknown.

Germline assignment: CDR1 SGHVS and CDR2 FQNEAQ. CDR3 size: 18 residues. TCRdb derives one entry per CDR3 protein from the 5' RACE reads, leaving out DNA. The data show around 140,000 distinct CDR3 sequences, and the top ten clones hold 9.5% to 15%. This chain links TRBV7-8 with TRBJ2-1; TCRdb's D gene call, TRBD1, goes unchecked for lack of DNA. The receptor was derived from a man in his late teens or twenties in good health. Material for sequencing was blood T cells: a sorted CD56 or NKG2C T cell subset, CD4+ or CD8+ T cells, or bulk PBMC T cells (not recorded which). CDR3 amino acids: CASSPRGGPRSSYNEQFF.